Below are 5 T cell receptor beta chains sequenced from a single sample in a study of patients and donors after allogeneic stem cell transplantation (TCRdb year 2020). Library creation used RT-PCR. Sequencing was performed on a NextSeq 550. TCRdb ran its own pipeline on the public reads, namely fastp trimming at Q25 and MiXCR clone calling, and kept in-frame beta chains. Entries that share a CDR3 protein sequence are merged under the most common genes and DNA. For this sample there are roughly 960,000 distinct CDR3 sequences; roughly 17% appear just once. 5.5% to 6.5% of the sample rests with the top ten. Sample: blood, either unsorted or a sorted T cell fraction (not recorded which). All receptors derive from a human donor who was either an allogeneic HSCT recipient or a stem cell or donor lymphocyte infusion donor (not recorded which). It is not recorded whose cells these are; they may come from a transplant donor.

This clonotype was counted only a few times. This chain connects TRBV24-1 to TRBJ2-1; TRBD2 agrees at 12 bases. Germline values: CDR1 KGHDR, CDR2 SFDVKD. Losses at the gene ends were 4 bases for V and 10 bases for J; bases not matched to a gene: 10. The CDR3 consists of 16 residues. Here the CDR3 reads CATSERTSGTRLEQFF. The CDR3 nucleotides are TGTGCCACCAGTGAGCGGACTAGCGGGACCCGGCTGGAGCAGTTCTTC.

The chain recombines TRBV5-1 with TRBJ2-2, with D perhaps TRBD1 (5 bases). From germline, CDR1 is SGHRS and CDR2 YFSETQ. There are 14 residues in the CDR3. The V end was cut by 0 bases, the J end by 8 bases, with 11 bases between. The CDR3 is CASSLDRPTGELFF. DNA for the CDR3: TGCGCCAGCAGCTTGGACAGGCCGACGGGGGAGCTGTTTTTT.

V gene TRBV20-1 combines with J gene TRBJ2-7; TRBD2 agrees at 9 bases. CDR1 DFQATT and CDR2 SNEGSKA come from the germline V gene (reference sequence). CDR3 length: 16 amino acids. Trimming cost V 2 bases and J 2 bases; bases outside gene matches: 10. DNA of the CDR3: TGCAGTGCTAGATCGATGAGCGGGGGGACCCCCTACGAGCAGTACTTC. Protein sequence: CSARSMSGGTPYEQYF.

The chain recombines TRBV12-3 or TRBV12-4 with TRBJ2-1; 10 positions agree with TRBD2. V was pared by 6 bases and J by 9 bases, with 8 bases of the junction left unmatched. The CDR3 contains 14 residues. The CDR3 nucleotides read TGTGCCAGCAGGACAACTAGCGGGAACCTTGAGCAGTTCTTC. It is translated as CASRTTSGNLEQFF.

This clonotype showed up just a few times. The chain employs TRBV12-3 or TRBV12-4 and TRBJ2-5; 7 positions agree with TRBD1. V trimming: 6 bases; J trimming: 7 bases; junction bases outside the gene matches: 11. The CDR3 extends over 14 amino acids. The CDR3 protein is CASRAEGAKGTQYF. CDR3 coding DNA: TGTGCCAGCAGGGCCGAGGGGGCAAAGGGGACCCAGTACTTC.